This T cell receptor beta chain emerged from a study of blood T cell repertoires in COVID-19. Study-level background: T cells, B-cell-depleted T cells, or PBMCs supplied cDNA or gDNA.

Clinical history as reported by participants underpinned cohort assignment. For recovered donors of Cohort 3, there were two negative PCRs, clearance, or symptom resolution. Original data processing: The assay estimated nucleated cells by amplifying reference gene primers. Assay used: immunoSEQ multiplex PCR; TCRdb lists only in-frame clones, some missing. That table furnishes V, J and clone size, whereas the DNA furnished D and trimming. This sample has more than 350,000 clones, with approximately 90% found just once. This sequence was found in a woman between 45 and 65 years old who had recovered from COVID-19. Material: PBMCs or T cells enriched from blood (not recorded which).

CDR3 amino acids: CASSPTYANTGELFF. CDR3 DNA: TGCGCCAGCAGCCCCACTTACGCGAACACCGGGGAGCTGTTTTTT. The chain uses TRBV4-1 and TRBJ2-2; D uncertain. The length of the CDR3 is 15 residues. V was shortened by 4 bases and J by 0 bases, with 9 bases between the two germline ends. The germline CDR1 and CDR2 sequences are MGHRA and YSYEKL.